Presented here are 18 T cell receptor beta chains from one specimen sequenced in a study of tissue T cells after allogeneic stem cell transplantation (dated by TCRdb to between 2021 and 2022). The protocol used for the library was the immunoSEQ multiplex PCR assay. TCRdb provides this immuneACCESS table in a form limited to in-frame rearrangements. Some clones are lacking; in checked studies, under half of them reflect an unresolved V gene, and why the rest are absent is not known. Across this sample there are roughly 2,300 clones, with 55% seen only once. The leading ten clones occupy less than 20% of the sample. Reading the label with the study, this specimen's time point is: mouse harvest day 7 after allogeneic transplant. Each mouse graft, delivered by tail vein injection, combined 10^6 splenic CD5+ T cells with 10^7 T-cell-depleted bone marrow cells. The sequenced material came from liver tissue. Source of these receptors: a female BALB/c mouse given C57BL/6 T cells with graft-versus-host disease after an allogeneic hematopoietic cell transplant.

This clone was observed a few times. Each gene name is a mouse one. The missing CDR3 end, 1 residue past where the read stops, is filled in from the germline J gene. The rearrangement uses TRBV13-1 and TRBJ2-7; either TRBD1 or TRBD2 may supply D (6 bases each). Germline assignment: CDR1 NSHNY and CDR2 SYGAGN. V shed 2 bases and J shed 6 bases, with 12 bases lying between them. The CDR3 contains 13 residues. The CDR3 loop is CASSDGGAGEQYF. CDR3 DNA (partial): TGTGCCAGCAGTGACGGGGGCGCGGGTGAACAGTAC.

With regard to this clone: Germline and genes: mouse. The read gets to within 1 residue of the CDR3 end, and the germline J gene fills in the rest. This sequence joins TRBV1 and TRBJ2-4; no reliable D call. The CDR3 covers 14 residues. Germline lookup yields CDR1 NSQYPW and CDR2 LRSPGD (reference sequence). The V gene lost 4 bases and the J gene lost 1 base, with 9 bases spanning the gap. The CDR3 DNA, read in part, is TGCACCTGCAGTGAACAAGGAGGTCAAAACACCTTGTAC. Translated, it gives CTCSEQGGQNTLY. The complete CDR3 sequence is CTCSEQGGQNTLYF.

As for this clone: Gene names and germline match the mouse. Read sequence stops 1 residue before the CDR3 end, and the germline J gene provides the missing end. The rearrangement joins TRBV3 to TRBJ2-1; TRBD2 is a possible D gene (6 bases). The CDR3 length is 14 residues. Germline CDR1 and CDR2: SNHLY and FYNGKV (reference sequence). V was clipped by 5 bases and J by 1 base, with 9 bases between them. The CDR3: CASSPWGNYAEQFF. The part of the CDR3 DNA that was read is TGTGCCAGCAGCCCATGGGGGAACTATGCTGAGCAGTTC.

To note about this clone: The listed genes are named as in mouse. The DNA ends 1 residue before the CDR3 does, and the rest of the CDR3 is filled in from the germline J gene. This chain uses TRBV3 with TRBJ2-3; D remains unclear. The germline V gene encodes CDR1 SNHLY and CDR2 FYNGKV (reference sequence). The germline V and J ends were trimmed by 5 bases and 0 bases, with 6 bases remaining between them. The CDR3 has 13 amino acids. The DNA read from the CDR3 is TGTGCCAGCAGCCACGGTAGTGCAGAAACGCTGTAT. It encodes CASSHGSAETLY. The entire CDR3 protein reads CASSHGSAETLYF.

A remark on this clone: Gene names are mouse gene names. The CDR3 end falls 1 residue outside the read, so it is completed with the germline J gene. The V and J genes are TRBV26 and TRBJ2-4; D is uncertain. This CDR3 contains 15 residues. The V gene's germline CDR1 is KGHPV and CDR2 FQNQEV (reference sequence). Trimming took 3 bases from V and 0 from J, leaving 10 bases between them. This CDR3 reads CASSLQPNSQNTLYF. The CDR3 DNA, read in part, is TGTGCCAGCAGTCTCCAGCCAAATAGTCAAAACACCTTGTAC.

With regard to this clone: Gene names denote mouse genes. The read is 1 residue too short to cover the CDR3 end, so that end is filled in from the germline J gene. The chain uses TRBV15 and TRBJ1-1, with D unresolved. Germline CDR1 reads SGHND; CDR2 reads FRSKSL. The CDR3 totals 13 residues. Deletions cut 3 bases from V and 4 bases from J, with 9 bases between. This chain's CDR3 is CASSFMGSTEVFF. Incomplete CDR3 DNA: TGTGCCAGCAGTTTTATGGGGAGCACAGAAGTCTTC.

Only a few counts were recorded for this clone. Gene names and germline match the mouse. The observed sequence ends 1 residue before the CDR3 terminus, with the missing tail filled in from the germline J gene. The V and J genes are TRBV26 and TRBJ1-3; tentative D call: TRBD1 (5 bases). The germline CDR1 and CDR2 sequences are KGHPV and FQNQEV (reference sequence). This CDR3 comprises 15 residues. Trimming left V 6 bases short and J 0 bases short, with 12 bases between. The CDR3 sequence is CASSPQGYSGNTLYF. The covered CDR3 bases are TGTGCCAGCAGCCCCCAGGGATATTCTGGAAATACGCTCTAT. Full variable domain (missing parts from reference TRBV26 and TRBJ1-3): NSKVIQTPRYLVKGQGQKAKMRCIPEKGHPVVFWYQQNKNNEFKFLINFQNQEVLQQIDMTEKRFSAECPSNSPCSLEIQSSEAGDSALYLCASSPQGYSGNTLYFGEGSRLIVV.

This clone was picked up a small number of times. Mouse names are used for the genes. The CDR3 end falls 1 residue outside the read, so it is completed with the germline J gene. The chain uses TRBV26 and TRBJ1-4; TRBD1 matches 7 bases. CDR3 size: 14 residues. CDR1 is KGHPV, CDR2 FQNQEV, per germline (reference sequence). The J segment lost 7 bases and the V segment lost 0 bases, leaving 2 bases of the junction unmatched. Partial CDR3 DNA: TGTGCCAGCAGTCTGTCGACAGGGTTCGAAAGATTATTT. Translation: CASSLSTGFERLF. The entire CDR3 reads CASSLSTGFERLFF.

With regard to this clone: These gene names are mouse names. The read comes to an end 1 residue before the CDR3 does, leaving the germline J gene to fill in the end. This sequence joins TRBV12-1 and TRBJ2-1; D uncertain. This CDR3 comprises 14 residues. V was cut by 1 base and J by 1 base, with 7 bases left in between. Looked up from germline, CDR1 is SGHSN and CDR2 is HYEKVE. The sequenced CDR3 bases are TGTGCCAGCTCTCTGAATGGAAACTATGCTGAGCAGTTC. It is translated as CASSLNGNYAEQF. The CDR3, in full, reads CASSLNGNYAEQFF.

This clone was seen only once. Gene labels here are mouse ones. Read data end 1 residue before the CDR3 end; the end is taken from the germline J gene. V is TRBV23 and J is TRBJ2-7; the D call of TRBD1 is as the table states it, not checked on the DNA. The CDR3 extends over 13 amino acids. CDR1 KGHTA and CDR2 FQNQQP come from the germline V gene. Incomplete CDR3 DNA: TGCTCCAGCAGTCAATCGAGCAGGTATGAACAGTAC. Amino acid sequence: CSSSQSSRYEQY. The entire CDR3 is CSSSQSSRYEQYF.

For this clone: Any gene name here is a mouse gene name. The read gets to within 1 residue of the CDR3 end, and the germline J gene fills in the rest. V and J are TRBV5 and TRBJ2-5, with 9 bases aligning to TRBD1. The junction had 5 bases not matched to a gene; V was cut back by 0 bases and J by 7 bases. From germline, CDR1 is LGHNA and CDR2 YNLKQL (reference sequence). CDR3 length: 15 residues. The CDR3 region is CASSQEGGQGYTQYF. Partial CDR3 DNA: TGTGCCAGCAGCCAAGAGGGGGGACAGGGTTACACCCAGTAC.

Turning to this clone: Gene and germline names: mouse. The read is 1 residue too short to cover the CDR3 end, so that end is filled in from the germline J gene. V and J are TRBV12-2 and TRBJ1-6, with D unclear. TRBJ1-6 is annotated as an ORF whose role is uncertain. The germline CDR1 and CDR2 sequences are SGHLS and HYDKME. The CDR3 spans 15 residues. Between the trimmed V and J ends, which lost 0 bases and 1 base, there was a span of 6 bases. The part of the CDR3 DNA that was read is TGTGCCAGCTCTCTCGCGGGGTCCTATAATTCGCCCCTCTAC. This encodes CASSLAGSYNSPLY. The whole CDR3 protein is CASSLAGSYNSPLYF.

In the case of this clone: The gene names given are mouse names. The read falls 1 residue short of the CDR3 end, and the missing part is taken from the germline J gene. V gene TRBV3 combines with J gene TRBJ2-7, with 11 nucleotides matching TRBD2. The junction had 2 bases not matched to a gene; V was cut back by 4 bases and J by 0 bases. The CDR3 totals 15 residues. The germline V gene encodes CDR1 SNHLY and CDR2 FYNGKV (reference sequence). The CDR3 DNA, read in part, is TGTGCCAGCAGCTGGGGACTGGGGGCCTCCTATGAACAGTAC. It encodes CASSWGLGASYEQY. The entire CDR3 protein is CASSWGLGASYEQYF.

This clone was counted only a few times. These gene names are mouse names. Coverage ceases 1 residue before the CDR3 finishes, and the germline J gene fills in the end. V and J are TRBV16 and TRBJ2-7; tentative D call: TRBD2 (7 bases). Trimming removed 1 base from V and 7 bases from J, with 14 bases in between. This CDR3 has 14 residues. In germline, CDR1 is SGHSA, CDR2 FRNQAP. CDR3 amino acids: CASSLVGGAGEQYF. Incomplete CDR3 DNA: TGTGCAAGCAGCTTAGTGGGGGGCGCGGGAGAACAGTAC.

Comments on this clone: All gene names here are mouse names. Incomplete CDR3 DNA: TGTGCCAGCAGTGATCCCCTGGGGGGACTCGGTCAAAACACCTTGTAC. Residues: CASSDPLGGLGQNTLY. The whole CDR3 protein is CASSDPLGGLGQNTLYF. The chain carries TRBV13-3 and TRBJ2-4; 8 bases align to TRBD2. The read terminates 1 residue ahead of where the CDR3 ends, so the germline J gene completes it. Trimming took 1 base from V and 1 from J; bases not matched to a gene: 8. This CDR3 comprises 17 residues. Germline-derived CDR1 and CDR2 are NNHDY and SYVADS.

This clone was observed a handful of times. Mouse gene names apply. The missing CDR3 end, 1 residue past where the read stops, is filled in from the germline J gene. The V call is TRBV13-1, the J call TRBJ2-4; D uncertain. Per germline, CDR1 NSHNY and CDR2 SYGAGN. The V end was cut by 3 bases, the J end by 5 bases, with 7 bases between. The CDR3 has 12 residues. The CDR3 DNA, read in part, is TGTGCCAGCAGTGGGGGTTCAAACACCTTGTAC. Its translation is CASSGGSNTLY. The whole CDR3 protein is CASSGGSNTLYF.

This clone was observed a handful of times. The gene names given are mouse names. The missing CDR3 end, 1 residue past where the read stops, is filled in from the germline J gene. J is TRBJ2-4 and V is TRBV12-2, with D possibly TRBD1 on 5 matching bases. CDR3 length: 15 residues. V was shortened by 1 base and J by 7 bases, with 17 bases between the two germline ends. Germline values: CDR1 SGHLS, CDR2 HYDKME. The CDR3 loop is CASSLIPGGGDTLYF. The CDR3 bases that were read are TGTGCCAGCTCTCTTATCCCGGGCGGAGGGGACACCTTGTAC. The full variable domain, in which reference TRBV12-2 and TRBJ2-4 provide the parts outside the CDR3, is NSGVVQSPRYIIKGKGERSILKCIPISGHLSVAWYQQTQGQELKFFIQHYDKMERDKGNLPSRFSVQQFDDYHSEMNMSALELEDSAVYFCASSLIPGGGDTLYFGAGTRLSVL.

Worth noting for this clone: Here the gene names and germline are mouse. The CDR3 is CASSPGLGGVYAEQFF. CDR3 DNA, as far as it was read: TGTGCCAGCTCGCCGGGACTGGGGGGGGTCTATGCTGAGCAGTTC. The rearrangement links TRBV12-1 to TRBJ2-1; TRBD2 matches 13 bases. The read comes to an end 1 residue before the CDR3 does, leaving the germline J gene to fill in the end. The CDR3 loop spans 16 amino acids. Per the germline V gene, CDR1 is SGHSN and CDR2 is HYEKVE. V trimming: 4 bases; J trimming: 3 bases; junction bases outside the gene matches: 5.